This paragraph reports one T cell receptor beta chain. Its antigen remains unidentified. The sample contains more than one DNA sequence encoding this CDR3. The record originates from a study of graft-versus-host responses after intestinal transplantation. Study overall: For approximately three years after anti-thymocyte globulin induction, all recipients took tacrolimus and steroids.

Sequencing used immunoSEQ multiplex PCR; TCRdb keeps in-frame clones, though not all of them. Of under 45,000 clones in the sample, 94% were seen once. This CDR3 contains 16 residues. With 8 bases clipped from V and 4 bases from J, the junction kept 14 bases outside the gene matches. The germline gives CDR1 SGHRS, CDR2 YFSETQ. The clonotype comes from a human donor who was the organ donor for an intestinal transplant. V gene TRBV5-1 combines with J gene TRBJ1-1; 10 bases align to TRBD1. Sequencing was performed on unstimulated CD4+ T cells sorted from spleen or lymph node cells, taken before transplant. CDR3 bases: TGCGCCAGTAGCAAAGGACAGGGGGGTTTCGTCACTGAAGCTTTCTTT. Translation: CASSKGQGGFVTEAFF.